These 32 T cell receptor beta chains were all obtained from the same sample, sequenced in a study of neurological immune-mediated disorders. TCRdb ran MiXCR on the 5' RACE reads and lists one entry per CDR3 protein. In the table there are about 33,000 distinct CDR3 sequences, approximately 1.6% of which are singletons. The sequencing sample was made of PBMCs. Every receptor here comes from a woman in her thirties with multiple sclerosis.

This clonotype was observed at least ten times. J is TRBJ2-5 and V is TRBV7-2, with D possibly matching TRBD2 (6 bases). The germline V gene encodes CDR1 SGHTA and CDR2 FQGNSA. The CDR3 spans 14 residues. V was shortened by 5 bases and J by 2 bases, with 12 bases between the two germline ends. The chain's CDR3 is CASSRVAVQETQYF. The CDR3 DNA reads as TGTGCCAGCAGCAGAGTAGCGGTTCAAGAGACCCAGTACTTC.

By frequency in the sample, this clonotype is medium-sized. The chain recombines TRBV5-1 with TRBJ1-1, with D possibly TRBD1 on 5 matching bases. Trimming pared 0 bases from V and 11 bases from J, leaving 14 bases between. This CDR3 has 13 residues. Looked up from germline, CDR1 is SGHRS and CDR2 is YFSETQ. Here the CDR3 DNA reads TGCGCCAGCAGCTTGGGGGCGCAGGGTTATGCTTTCTTT. Translated: CASSLGAQGYAFF.

At least ten counts were recorded for this clonotype. V gene TRBV7-8 combines with J gene TRBJ2-1, with TRBD2 matching 8 bases. This CDR3 has 16 amino acids. Trimming removed 0 bases from V and 4 bases from J; junction bases left unmatched: 5. CDR1 SGHVS and CDR2 FQNEAQ come from the germline V gene. CDR3 coding DNA: TGTGCCAGCAGCTTAGCCGTCGGGGGGGCGTACAATGAGCAGTTCTTC. This sequence encodes CASSLAVGGAYNEQFF.

In this sample, this clonotype turned up many times. The rearrangement joins TRBV18 to TRBJ2-7, with 8 positions matching TRBD2. V lost 0 bases and J lost 2; bases outside the gene matches: 3. The germline V gene encodes CDR1 KGHSH and CDR2 LQKENI. The CDR3 totals 15 residues. The chain's CDR3 is CASSPPSGDPYEQYF. CDR3 bases: TGTGCCAGCTCACCACCTAGCGGGGACCCCTACGAGCAGTACTTC.

This clonotype was found many times. This chain links TRBV25-1 with TRBJ1-1; D possibly corresponds to TRBD1 (6 bases). The CDR3 is made up of 12 amino acids. The germline V gene encodes CDR1 MGHDK and CDR2 SYGVNS. V dropped 2 bases and J dropped 11 bases, with 12 bases sitting between them. As DNA, the CDR3 is TGTGCCAGCAGTGAAATTCGAGGGGGGGCTTTCTTT. Protein: CASSEIRGGAFF.

The table lists this clonotype with many counts. The genes are TRBV7-9 and TRBJ2-3, with TRBD1 matching 9 bases. Trimming removed 4 bases from V and 4 bases from J; junction bases left unmatched: 9. Germline V CDR1 and CDR2: SEHNR, FQNEAQ (reference sequence). This CDR3 has 16 amino acids. The CDR3 loop reads CASSSPRQGVSDTQYF. For the CDR3, the DNA is TGTGCCAGCAGCTCCCCCAGACAGGGGGTCTCAGATACGCAGTATTTT. Supplemented by reference TRBV7-9 and TRBJ2-3, the full variable domain reads DTGVSQNPRHKITKRGQNVTFRCDPISEHNRLYWYRQTLGQGPEFLTYFQNEAQLEKSRLLSDRFSAERPKGSFSTLEIQRTEQGDSAMYLCASSSPRQGVSDTQYFGPGTRLTVL.

This clonotype was observed many times. J is TRBJ1-2 and V is TRBV13; D unclear. Trimming shortened V by 4 bases and J by 14 bases, and 14 bases separated the two germline ends. This CDR3 comprises 11 residues. Germline V gives CDR1 PRHDT, CDR2 FYEKMQ (reference sequence). CDR3 DNA: TGTGCCAGCAGCTCAGACTTAGAGAGGACCTTC. It encodes CASSSDLERTF.

This clonotype showed up many times. The chain uses TRBV9 and TRBJ2-7; no firm D call. This CDR3 has 12 residues. The germline V gene has CDR1 SGDLS and CDR2 YYNGEE. Trimming removed 2 bases from V and 2 bases from J, with 5 bases in between. The CDR3 DNA follows: TGTGCCAGCAGCGTGAGCCCCTACGAGCAGTACTTC. This translates into CASSVSPYEQYF.

Many counts were recorded for this clonotype. The V and J genes are TRBV6-1 and TRBJ2-5; D is unclear. The CDR3 sequence is 11 residues long. Looked up from germline, CDR1 is MNHNS and CDR2 is SASEGT. Trimming cost V 6 bases and J 5 bases, with 7 bases left between them. CDR3 amino acids: CASSMGETQYF. In nucleotides, the CDR3 is TGTGCCAGCAGCATGGGGGAGACCCAGTACTTC.

This clonotype has at least ten counts. The chain carries TRBV20-1 and TRBJ2-4; D gene unclear. Trimming stripped 0 bases from V and 7 bases from J, with 13 bases between. The CDR3 sequence is 14 residues long. CDR1 and CDR2 (germline): DFQATT, SNEGSKA (reference sequence). CDR3 protein: CSARDYLRSNIQYF. CDR3 DNA: TGCAGTGCTAGAGATTACCTCAGGAGCAACATTCAGTACTTC.

This clonotype came up many times. This chain links TRBV4-3 with TRBJ2-5, with D perhaps being TRBD1 or TRBD2 (6 bases each). V was shortened by 4 bases and J by 2 bases, with 14 bases between the two germline ends. The CDR3 contains 15 residues. Germline CDR1 is LGHNA and CDR2 is YSLEER. Written as DNA, the CDR3 is TGCGCCAGCAGCCCCCTTGGGGGGACACAAGAGACCCAGTACTTC. Translation gives CASSPLGGTQETQYF.

This clonotype was detected many times. V and J are TRBV5-1 and TRBJ2-5; the match to TRBD1 covers 9 bases. Germline CDR1 is SGHRS and CDR2 is YFSETQ. This CDR3 spans 15 amino acids. V was pared by 1 base and J by 5 bases, with 6 bases of the junction left unmatched. CDR3 coding DNA: TGCGCCAGCAGCTTGCTACAGGGGGCCTCCGAGACCCAGTACTTC. As protein: CASSLLQGASETQYF. Full variable domain (outside the CDR3, taken from reference TRBV5-1 and TRBJ2-5): KAGVTQTPRYLIKTRGQQVTLSCSPISGHRSVSWYQQTPGQGLQFLFEYFSETQRNKGNFPGRFSGRQFSNSRSEMNVSTLELGDSALYLCASSLLQGASETQYFGPGTRLLVL.

This clonotype was recorded many times. The J gene is TRBJ2-7, the V gene TRBV18; TRBD1 matches at 8 bases. Trimming cost V 6 bases and J 1 base; bases outside gene matches: 5. This CDR3 has 14 residues. The V gene's germline CDR1 is KGHSH and CDR2 LQKENI. CDR3: CASSPRQGSYEQYF. CDR3 DNA: TGTGCCAGCTCCCCTCGACAGGGGTCCTACGAGCAGTACTTC.

In its sample, this clonotype was seen many times. The genes are TRBV2 and TRBJ2-2, with D possibly being TRBD1 (6 bases). The germline CDR1 and CDR2 sequences are SNHLY and FYNNEI. The CDR3 has 14 residues. The V and J ends lost 8 bases and 0 bases respectively, with 10 bases between them. CDR3 sequence (DNA): TGTGCCAGCCGGACAGCAACGAACACCGGGGAGCTGTTTTTT. This encodes CASRTATNTGELFF.

Ten or more counts support this clonotype. This chain connects TRBV18 to TRBJ1-1; 7 bases match TRBD1. The CDR3 consists of 13 residues. Germline V lookup: CDR1 KGHSH, CDR2 LQKENI. Unmatched junction bases numbered 5, after V lost 4 bases and J lost 6 bases. The CDR3, as DNA: TGTGCCAGCTCACAGGGGGCGAGGGCTGAAGCTTTCTTT. It translates to CASSQGARAEAFF.

The genes are TRBV7-2 and TRBJ2-1; D may be TRBD2 (6 bases). The V gene lost 1 base and the J gene lost 6 bases, with 16 bases spanning the gap. Germline CDR1 is SGHTA and CDR2 is FQGNSA. The CDR3 contains 16 residues. Here the CDR3 DNA reads TGTGCCAGCAGCTTAGTTCAATTAGGGGACTCCAATGAGCAGTTCTTC. Translating gives CASSLVQLGDSNEQFF.

This clonotype was seen ten or more times. The rearrangement links TRBV12-3 or TRBV12-4 to TRBJ2-7, with 7 bases identical to TRBD2. V lost 3 bases to trimming and J lost 7 bases; unmatched junction nucleotides: 3. The CDR3 contains 12 residues. The CDR3 here is CASSFREVEQYF. Here the CDR3 DNA reads TGTGCCAGCAGTTTCCGGGAGGTAGAGCAGTACTTC.

This rearrangement joins TRBV12-3 or TRBV12-4 to TRBJ1-2; D uncertain. The V gene lost 3 bases and the J gene lost 2 bases, with 10 bases spanning the gap. This CDR3 has 14 residues. CDR3 loop: CASSLEKRNYGYTF. The DNA for the CDR3 is TGTGCCAGCAGTTTGGAAAAGAGGAACTATGGCTACACCTTC.

The table lists this clonotype with many counts. The chain carries TRBV5-1 and TRBJ2-3, with 10 nucleotides matching TRBD2. After removal of 2 bases from V and 3 bases from J, the junction contained 3 bases not matched to a gene. CDR1 and CDR2 from the germline V gene are SGHRS and YFSETQ. CDR3 length: 15 residues. In DNA, the CDR3 is TGCGCCAGCAGCTTACCGGGACTAGCGACAGATACGCAGTATTTT. Its translation is CASSLPGLATDTQYF.

In this sample, this clonotype turned up many times. V gene TRBV7-9 combines with J gene TRBJ1-5; tentatively, D is TRBD1 (6 bases). The V end lost 1 base, the J end lost 7 bases, and 8 bases lay between the germline ends. Germline values: CDR1 SEHNR, CDR2 FQNEAQ (reference sequence). This CDR3 spans 13 amino acids. CDR3 protein: CASSLDRDQPQHF. The DNA for the CDR3 is TGTGCCAGCAGCTTAGACAGGGACCAGCCCCAGCATTTT.

This clonotype counts as medium-sized. This sequence joins TRBV20-1 and TRBJ1-5; possibly TRBD1 for D (6 bases). From germline, CDR1 is DFQATT and CDR2 SNEGSKA (reference sequence). This CDR3 is built from 15 residues. V was clipped by 0 bases and J by 7 bases, with 16 bases between them. CDR3 region: CSARDSPRGGQPQHF. CDR3 DNA: TGCAGTGCTAGAGATAGTCCCAGGGGCGGACAGCCCCAGCATTTT.

There are many counts of this clonotype. The CDR3 bases are TGTGCCAGCAGCTTAGTCCCAACAGGATTTTCCCTAGTTCCTGAAGCTTTCTTT. This sequence encodes CASSLVPTGFSLVPEAFF. V and J are TRBV7-8 and TRBJ1-1; possibly TRBD1 for D (5 bases). CDR3 size: 18 residues. The germline V gene encodes CDR1 SGHVS and CDR2 FQNEAQ. V lost 1 base, J lost 6 bases, and 24 bases lay in between.

This clonotype has a count of ten or more. The chain combines TRBV3-1 with TRBJ1-1, with TRBD1 identical over 8 bases. J was trimmed by 10 bases and V by 4 bases; bases with no gene match: 5. Germline V gives CDR1 LGHDT, CDR2 YNNKEL (reference sequence). The CDR3 has 12 residues. This chain's CDR3 is CASSRTTGGAFF. Here the CDR3 DNA reads TGTGCCAGCAGCCGAACCACAGGGGGAGCTTTCTTT.

This clonotype has at least ten counts. The chain joins TRBV20-1 to TRBJ2-1; perhaps TRBD2 as D (6 bases). Per the germline V gene, CDR1 is DFQATT and CDR2 is SNEGSKA (reference sequence). The ends were cut back, 7 bases at V and 9 bases at J, with 16 bases in the middle. The CDR3 is made up of 12 amino acids. The CDR3 DNA is TGCAGTGTCAAATTCCGGGGGAGTGAGCAGTTCTTC. Its translation: CSVKFRGSEQFF.

This clonotype was seen repeatedly, ten times or more. Here the CDR3 DNA reads TGTGCCAGCAGCCAACCCGCGACGGGCGAGCAGTACTTC. Translated, it gives CASSQPATGEQYF. The V gene is TRBV6-2 or TRBV6-3, the J gene TRBJ2-7; no definite D call. V lost 6 bases and J 6 bases, leaving 15 bases between the germline ends. CDR3 length: 13 amino acids. Germline V CDR1 and CDR2: MNHEY, SVGEGT.

This clonotype has ten or more counts. The CDR3 DNA follows: TGCAGTGCTAGCGGACAGCGAGAAAAACTGTTTTTT. Its translation: CSASGQREKLFF. The chain carries TRBV20-1 and TRBJ1-4; D may be TRBD1 (6 bases). The V and J ends lost 3 bases and 8 bases respectively, with 10 bases between them. This CDR3 has 12 residues. The V gene's germline CDR1 is DFQATT and CDR2 SNEGSKA (reference sequence).

This clonotype showed up many times. The rearrangement links TRBV20-1 to TRBJ1-1, with a weak D call TRBD1 (6 bases). The CDR3 runs to 13 residues. The germline V and J ends were trimmed by 6 bases and 6 bases, with 17 bases remaining between them. Germline assignment: CDR1 DFQATT and CDR2 SNEGSKA (reference sequence). The CDR3 DNA follows: TGCAGTGCCAGGCAGGGGATGAGATCTGAAGCTTTCTTT. This codes for CSARQGMRSEAFF.

In its sample, this clonotype was seen many times. CDR3 bases: TGCAGCGTTGCTGGACAGGGGCGGTATTTT. Amino acid sequence: CSVAGQGRYF. V is TRBV29-1 and J is TRBJ2-3, with 9 nucleotides matching TRBD1. V lost 4 bases, J lost 14 bases, and 4 bases stayed unmatched. CDR1 and CDR2 from the germline V gene are SQVTM and ANQGSEA. This CDR3 spans 10 amino acids.

In its sample, this clonotype was seen many times. The chain carries TRBV10-3 and TRBJ1-1; 7 bases agree with TRBD1. The germline V gene has CDR1 ENHRY and CDR2 SYGVKD. J lost 1 base, V lost 3 bases, and 2 bases had no gene match. The CDR3 loop spans 14 amino acids. The chain's CDR3 is CAISEGQANTEAFF. The CDR3 coding sequence is TGTGCCATCAGTGAAGGACAGGCGAACACTGAAGCTTTCTTT.

This clonotype was seen many times. The rearrangement links TRBV5-1 to TRBJ2-2, with D tentatively TRBD1 (6 bases). The CDR3 consists of 15 residues. CDR1 and CDR2 from the germline V gene are SGHRS and YFSETQ. The V end lost 4 bases, the J end lost 6 bases, and 16 bases lay between the germline ends. CDR3: CASSRDIRTAGELFF. In nucleotides, the CDR3 is TGCGCCAGCAGCAGGGACATCCGAACGGCCGGGGAGCTGTTTTTT.

This clonotype was seen ten or more times. Here the CDR3 reads CASSLTSGGQETQYF. As DNA, the CDR3 is TGTGCCAGCAGTTTGACTAGCGGGGGCCAAGAGACCCAGTACTTC. The gene calls are TRBV28 and TRBJ2-5; 12 bases agree with TRBD2. Germline-derived CDR1 and CDR2 are MDHEN and SYDVKM. This CDR3 contains 15 residues. V shed 3 bases, J shed 1 base, and the junction held 0 bases outside the gene matches. Together with reference TRBV28 and TRBJ2-5, the CDR3 gives the full variable domain: DVKVTQSSRYLVKRTGEKVFLECVQDMDHENMFWYRQDPGLGLRLIYFSYDVKMKEKGDIPEGYSVSREKKERFSLILESASTNQTSMYLCASSLTSGGQETQYFGPGTRLLVL.

This clonotype was found many times. The chain combines TRBV7-9 with TRBJ2-1; 8 positions agree with TRBD2. The V segment lost 5 bases and the J segment 4 bases; nucleotides outside the gene matches: 10. This CDR3 is 16 amino acids long. Germline CDR1 is SEHNR and CDR2 is FQNEAQ (reference sequence). The CDR3 DNA is TGTGCCAGCAGCCCCCGGGCGGGGGGCAATTACAATGAGCAGTTCTTC. This gives the protein CASSPRAGGNYNEQFF.